A single sample is the source of the 5 T cell receptor beta chains below, sequenced in a study of CD8 T cells in acute hepatitis C reinfection (TCRdb year 2021). The receptor library was made with the immunoSEQ multiplex PCR assay. Entries here come from immuneACCESS through TCRdb and include only in-frame sequences with V and J called. Some clones fail to appear in such tables; in the studies checked, an unresolved V gene covers under half of the shortfall, and the cause of the remainder is unknown. The sample table holds around 34,000 clones, of which around nine tenths were seen once. The ten largest clones take up 0.5% of the sample. Explained via the paper, the time point label denotes: naive CD8 control sorted from an acute-time-point sample. The sequenced sample consisted of naive CD8+ T cells from PBMCs. Taken with the paper, the label for cell subset or site translates to: sorted total naive CD45RO-negative CD8+ T cells. The receptors come from a young man with chronic hepatitis C.

This chain links TRBV7-8 with TRBJ2-7, with 8 bases that match TRBD1. Germline V gene data show CDR1 as SGHVS and CDR2 as FQNEAQ. Unmatched junction bases numbered 3, after V lost 3 bases and J lost 2 bases. The CDR3 consists of 14 residues. The CDR3 region has the DNA TGTGCCAGCAGCTTGGACAGGGTACCCTACGAGCAGTACTTC. Translated: CASSLDRVPYEQYF.

The rearrangement links TRBV7-9 to TRBJ2-1; unclear D gene. Germline V gene lookup returns CDR1 SEHNR and CDR2 FQNEAQ (reference sequence). The CDR3 consists of 11 residues. Trimming took 1 base from V and 8 from J, leaving 3 bases between them. Here the CDR3 DNA reads TGTGCCAGCAGCTTAGGAGATGAGCAGTTCTTC. Encoded protein: CASSLGDEQFF.

This chain uses TRBV5-5 with TRBJ1-1, with 9 nucleotides matching TRBD1. The CDR3 is 14 residues long. CDR1 and CDR2 (germline): SGHKS, YYEKEE (reference sequence). J was trimmed by 4 bases and V by 1 base; bases with no gene match: 2. The CDR3, as DNA: TGTGCCAGCAGCTTGCTGGGACAGGGCACTGAAGCTTTCTTT. Amino acids: CASSLLGQGTEAFF. The full variable domain, its missing parts supplied by reference TRBV5-5 and TRBJ1-1, is DAGVTQSPTHLIKTRGQQVTLRCSPISGHKSVSWYQQVLGQGPQFIFQYYEKEERGRGNFPDRFSARQFPNYSSELNVNALLLGDSALYLCASSLLGQGTEAFFGQGTRLTVV.

The V and J genes are TRBV27 and TRBJ1-1; D is uncertain. V lost 6 bases, J lost 7 bases, and 15 bases lay in between. Germline CDR1 reads MNHEY; CDR2 reads SMNVEV (reference sequence). This CDR3 has 13 residues. For the CDR3, the DNA is TGTGCCAGCAGCGACGGACTGGCCGTTGAAGCTTTCTTT. Translation gives CASSDGLAVEAFF.

The V call is TRBV9, the J call TRBJ2-7; D is perhaps TRBD2 (5 bases). V was clipped by 0 bases and J by 4 bases, with 11 bases between them. Germline CDR1 and CDR2: SGDLS and YYNGEE. This CDR3 contains 14 residues. CDR3 coding DNA: TGTGCCAGCAGCGTAGGAGGTGAGGGTTACGAGCAGTACTTC. Translating gives CASSVGGEGYEQYF.